This T cell receptor beta chain was recovered during a study of cytomegalovirus exposure and HLA in healthy donors. V shed 4 bases and J 10 bases; nucleotides not matched to a gene: 10. The CDR3 spans 13 residues. Germline V gene data show CDR1 as SGDLS and CDR2 as YYNGEE. In regard to this clone: Its antigen is currently unknown.

The PCR was carried out with 60 Vbeta primers and 13 Jbeta primers. Sequencing used immunoSEQ multiplex PCR; TCRdb keeps in-frame clones, though not all of them. The table shows about 150,000 clones, with roughly 80% occurring only once. Participants comprised healthy donors of bone marrow. Study observations and caveats: About 87% or about 30% of the time was how often most TCR beta V segments were productive, according to an earlier analysis. Later analysis associated a missense DCLRE1C variant with TCR beta V- and J-gene trimming.

The sample consisted of PBMCs. The sequence was collected from a male donor in good health and CMV-seronegative. This chain uses TRBV9 with TRBJ2-7, with TRBD1 matching over 8 bases. The CDR3 sequence is CASSTGTGLPQYF. The CDR3 bases are TGTGCCAGCAGCACTGGGACAGGTCTCCCCCAGTACTTC. Complete variable domain (other parts from reference TRBV9 and TRBJ2-7): DSGVTQTPKHLITATGQRVTLRCSPRSGDLSVYWYQQSLDQGLQFLIQYYNGEERAKGNILERFSAQQFPDLHSELNLSSLELGDSALYFCASSTGTGLPQYFGPGTRLTVT.